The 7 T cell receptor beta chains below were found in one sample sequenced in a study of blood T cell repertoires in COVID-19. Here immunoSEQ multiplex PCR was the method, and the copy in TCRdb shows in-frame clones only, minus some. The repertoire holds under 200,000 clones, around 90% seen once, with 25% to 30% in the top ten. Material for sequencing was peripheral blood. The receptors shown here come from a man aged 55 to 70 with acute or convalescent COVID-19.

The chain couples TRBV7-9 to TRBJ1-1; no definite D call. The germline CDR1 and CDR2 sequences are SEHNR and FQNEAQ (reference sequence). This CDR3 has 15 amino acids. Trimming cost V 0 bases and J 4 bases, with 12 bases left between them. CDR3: CASSLAQWAGTEAFF. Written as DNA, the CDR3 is TGTGCCAGCAGCTTAGCGCAATGGGCGGGCACTGAAGCTTTCTTT. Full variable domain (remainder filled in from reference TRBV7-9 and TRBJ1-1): DTGVSQNPRHKITKRGQNVTFRCDPISEHNRLYWYRQTLGQGPEFLTYFQNEAQLEKSRLLSDRFSAERPKGSFSTLEIQRTEQGDSAMYLCASSLAQWAGTEAFFGQGTRLTVV.

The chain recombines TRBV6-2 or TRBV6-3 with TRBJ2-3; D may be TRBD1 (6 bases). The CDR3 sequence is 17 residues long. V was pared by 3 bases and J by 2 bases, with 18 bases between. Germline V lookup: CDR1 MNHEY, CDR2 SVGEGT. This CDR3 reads CASSYPVQGVFTDTQYF. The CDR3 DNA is TGTGCCAGCAGTTATCCGGTACAGGGTGTCTTCACAGATACGCAGTATTTT.

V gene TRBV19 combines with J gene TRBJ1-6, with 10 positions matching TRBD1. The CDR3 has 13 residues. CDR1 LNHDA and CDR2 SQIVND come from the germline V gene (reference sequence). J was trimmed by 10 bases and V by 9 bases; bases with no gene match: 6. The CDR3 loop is CASRDRGISPLHF. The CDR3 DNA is TGTGCCAGCCGGGACAGGGGAATCTCACCCCTCCACTTT.

The DNA of the CDR3 is TGTGCCAGTAGGCCCGACAGGGGGGGAGATGAGCAGTTCTTC. Residues: CASRPDRGGDEQFF. The rearrangement uses TRBV19 and TRBJ2-1; 9 bases align to TRBD1. Losses at the gene ends were 6 bases for V and 8 bases for J; bases not matched to a gene: 8. CDR1 is LNHDA and CDR2 is SQIVND in the germline V gene (reference sequence). The CDR3 has 14 amino acids.

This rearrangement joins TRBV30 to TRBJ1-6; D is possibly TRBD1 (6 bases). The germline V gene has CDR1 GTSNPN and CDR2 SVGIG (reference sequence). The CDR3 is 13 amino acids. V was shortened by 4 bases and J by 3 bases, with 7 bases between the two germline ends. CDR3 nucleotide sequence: TGTGCCTGGACGGACAGCTATAATTCACCCCTCCACTTT. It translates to CAWTDSYNSPLHF.

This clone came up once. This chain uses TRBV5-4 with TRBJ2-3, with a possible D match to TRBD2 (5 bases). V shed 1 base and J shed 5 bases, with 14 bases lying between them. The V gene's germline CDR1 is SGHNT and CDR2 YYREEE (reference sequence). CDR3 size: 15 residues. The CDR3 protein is CASSLPNRRGDTQYF. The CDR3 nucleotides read TGTGCCAGCAGCTTGCCCAACAGACGGGGAGATACGCAGTATTTT.

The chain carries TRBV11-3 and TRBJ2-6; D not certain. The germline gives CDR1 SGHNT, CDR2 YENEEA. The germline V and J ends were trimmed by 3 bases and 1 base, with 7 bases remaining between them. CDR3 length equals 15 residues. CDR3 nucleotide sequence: TGTGCCAGCAGCTTGAGGTTATCTGGGGCCAACGTCCTGACTTTC. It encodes CASSLRLSGANVLTF.